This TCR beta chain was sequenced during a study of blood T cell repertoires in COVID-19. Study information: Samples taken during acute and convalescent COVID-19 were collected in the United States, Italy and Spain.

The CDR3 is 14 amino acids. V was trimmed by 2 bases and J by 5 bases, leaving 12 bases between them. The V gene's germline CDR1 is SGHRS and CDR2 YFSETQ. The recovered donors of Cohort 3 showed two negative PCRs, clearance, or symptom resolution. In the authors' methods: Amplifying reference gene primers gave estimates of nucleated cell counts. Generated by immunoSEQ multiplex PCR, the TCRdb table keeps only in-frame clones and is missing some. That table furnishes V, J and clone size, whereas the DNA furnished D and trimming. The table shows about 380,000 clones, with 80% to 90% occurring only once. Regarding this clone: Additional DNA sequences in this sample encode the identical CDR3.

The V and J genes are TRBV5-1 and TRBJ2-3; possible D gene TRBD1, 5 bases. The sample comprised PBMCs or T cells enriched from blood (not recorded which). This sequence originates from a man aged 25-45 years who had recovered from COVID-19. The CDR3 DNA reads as TGCGCCAGCAGCTTCGGGCAGGGTGGAGATACGCAGTATTTT. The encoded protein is CASSFGQGGDTQYF.